These 16 T cell receptor beta chains came from one sample sequenced in a study of beta chain features in type 1 diabetes. Whole-study findings and limits: TCRB CDR3 length was moderately but significantly reduced in all four CD4+ subsets of Type 1 diabetes patients.

Their antigens are not known. Every isolated RNA sample was fully reverse transcribed, so sequencing captured expressed TCRB transcripts. Profiling relied on immunoSEQ multiplex PCR, and the TCRdb table lists in-frame clones only, not all of them. Among around 180,000 clones listed, 6.5% to 8.5% were seen once. The specimen was central memory CD4+ T cells from blood. The receptors come from a man aged 18 to 35 with type 1 diabetes.

This clone was seen a few times. The CDR3 DNA follows: TGCGCCAGCAGCTCGGTGGGGTTGGAAGGGGCCGAGCAGTACTTC. It is translated as CASSSVGLEGAEQYF. The V and J genes are TRBV5-1 and TRBJ2-7; tentatively, D is TRBD1 (5 bases). Between the trimmed V and J ends, which lost 3 bases and 6 bases, there was a span of 19 bases. CDR3 length: 15 residues. Per germline, CDR1 SGHRS and CDR2 YFSETQ.

The rearrangement joins TRBV2 to TRBJ2-3, with D possibly TRBD2 on 6 matching bases. CDR1 is SNHLY and CDR2 is FYNNEI in the germline V gene. This CDR3 is 14 amino acids long. Trimming pared 5 bases from V and 6 bases from J, leaving 15 bases between. The CDR3: CASSFANGGDTQYF. The CDR3 region has the DNA TGTGCCAGCAGTTTTGCTAATGGGGGGGATACGCAGTATTTT.

Only a few counts were recorded for this clone. The CDR3: CASSLSGSGVNTQYF. CDR3 nucleotides: TGTGCCAGCAGTTTATCCGGCTCCGGGGTGAATACGCAGTATTTT. The rearrangement links TRBV28 to TRBJ2-3, with TRBD2 as a possible D gene (5 bases). Germline lookup yields CDR1 MDHEN and CDR2 SYDVKM. V lost 1 base and J lost 7, with 15 bases in between. The CDR3 is 15 residues long.

This clone was observed at least ten times. The gene calls are TRBV28 and TRBJ2-7; tentative D call: TRBD1 (6 bases). The germline V gene has CDR1 MDHEN and CDR2 SYDVKM. Trimming took 6 bases from V and 12 from J, leaving 15 bases between them. The CDR3 sequence is 11 residues long. The CDR3 region has the DNA TGTGCCAGCAGGGGGGCAACCTTCCCGTACTTC. Amino acid sequence: CASRGATFPYF.

This clone was counted only a few times. This chain uses TRBV5-1 with TRBJ2-3; D is unresolved. With 2 bases removed from V and 0 bases from J, the gap between germline ends came to 7 bases. Germline V lookup: CDR1 SGHRS, CDR2 YFSETQ. The CDR3 contains 14 residues. The CDR3 loop reads CASSFGASTDTQYF. The DNA of the CDR3 is TGCGCCAGCAGCTTCGGTGCTAGCACAGATACGCAGTATTTT.

This clone was counted between two and nine times. This chain connects TRBV5-6 to TRBJ1-6; TRBD1 might be the D (5 bases). CDR3 length equals 14 residues. CDR1 and CDR2 from the germline V gene are SGHDT and YYEEEE. V gave up 5 bases and J gave up 7 bases, with 13 bases separating them. The CDR3 DNA reads TGTGCCAGCAGAGGGGAAAATAGAAATTCACCCCTCCACTTT. Its protein is CASRGENRNSPLHF.

The CDR3 coding sequence is TGTGCCAGCACCAGATCGGGGACAGGGTACGAGCAGTACTTC. Residues: CASTRSGTGYEQYF. The chain combines TRBV6-5 with TRBJ2-7; 9 bases map to TRBD1. Trimming cost V 7 bases and J 4 bases; bases outside gene matches: 8. The CDR3 contains 14 residues. Germline lookup yields CDR1 MNHEY and CDR2 SVGAGI.

The J gene is TRBJ2-5, the V gene TRBV28; the D is unclear. CDR1 is MDHEN and CDR2 is SYDVKM in the germline V gene. CDR3 length equals 13 residues. The V gene lost 3 bases and the J gene lost 9 bases, with 14 bases spanning the gap. CDR3 region: CASSLRSPRAQYF. The DNA of the CDR3 is TGTGCCAGCAGTTTGCGGTCCCCCCGGGCCCAGTACTTC.

This clone was detected only a few times. The chain links TRBV28 to TRBJ1-2, with D maybe TRBD1 (5 bases). V dropped 7 bases and J dropped 1 base, with 16 bases sitting between them. The germline CDR1 and CDR2 sequences are MDHEN and SYDVKM. There are 15 residues in the CDR3. For the CDR3, the DNA is TGTGCCAGCACCCCGGGGAGGGGAGATAACTATGGCTACACCTTC. This codes for CASTPGRGDNYGYTF.

This clone was observed a handful of times. V and J are TRBV6-1 and TRBJ2-3; D is possibly TRBD2 (5 bases). CDR3 length: 13 amino acids. Germline V gives CDR1 MNHNS, CDR2 SASEGT. Deletions cut 4 bases from V and 6 bases from J, with 11 bases between. The CDR3 here is CASSVQSSDTQYF. The CDR3 DNA follows: TGTGCCAGCAGTGTACAGTCTAGCGATACGCAGTATTTT.

This clone was found a few times. V usage is TRBV11-2 and J usage is TRBJ2-1; 12 bases fit TRBD2. Germline values: CDR1 SGHAT, CDR2 FQNNGV. The CDR3 consists of 18 residues. V was clipped by 2 bases and J by 0 bases; unmatched bases: 5. In DNA form, the CDR3 reads TGTGCCAGCAGCTTACGCCTAGCGGGGGGGCTCTCCTACAATGAGCAGTTCTTC. Translation gives CASSLRLAGGLSYNEQFF.

This chain connects TRBV7-2 to TRBJ1-1; the D gene is possibly TRBD1 (6 bases). The germline gives CDR1 SGHTA, CDR2 FQGNSA. There are 15 residues in the CDR3. V gave up 1 base and J gave up 3 bases, with 12 bases separating them. The CDR3 DNA is TGTGCCAGCAGCTTAGAGGGCAGGGGCGACACTGAAGCTTTCTTT. Protein: CASSLEGRGDTEAFF.

The sample holds many counts of this clone. V usage is TRBV19 and J usage is TRBJ2-3; weak D call: TRBD2 (5 bases). Deletions cut 5 bases from V and 7 bases from J, with 16 bases between. The germline V gene has CDR1 LNHDA and CDR2 SQIVND (reference sequence). This CDR3 spans 14 amino acids. The CDR3 sequence is CASSPGQNGNTQYF. The CDR3 DNA reads TGTGCCAGTAGTCCCGGCCAGAACGGGAATACGCAGTATTTT.

This clone was recorded a few times. J is TRBJ2-1 and V is TRBV5-1; a weak D match, TRBD2 (6 bases). This CDR3 region has 15 residues. Germline V CDR1 and CDR2: SGHRS, YFSETQ. V was pared by 4 bases and J by 6 bases, with 17 bases between. CDR3 residues: CASSVLTGTPNEQFF. In DNA, the CDR3 is TGCGCCAGCAGCGTACTAACCGGGACTCCCAATGAGCAGTTCTTC.

This clone has just a few counts. DNA of the CDR3: TGTGCCAGCAGTGTTTGGGGGGGGTCGGCTCAGCCCCAGCATTTT. Its translation: CASSVWGGSAQPQHF. V and J are TRBV2 and TRBJ1-5; D is perhaps TRBD1 (5 bases). The CDR3 extends over 15 amino acids. V lost 4 bases and J 6 bases, leaving 16 bases between the germline ends. CDR1 and CDR2 (germline): SNHLY, FYNNEI.

Many counts were recorded for this clone. The gene calls are TRBV11-1 and TRBJ2-3; D is possibly TRBD1 (6 bases). V was clipped by 5 bases and J by 5 bases, with 8 bases between them. The CDR3 consists of 12 residues. CDR1 is SGHAT, CDR2 FQDESV, per germline (reference sequence). CDR3 protein: CASSPTGDTQYF. The CDR3 DNA reads as TGTGCCAGCAGCCCGACAGGAGATACGCAGTATTTT.